The source of this T cell receptor (beta chain) is a study of yellow fever vaccine responses in identical twins. Points from the study as a whole: Twins' vaccine T cell responses were reported to seem partly convergent and partly personalized.

TCRdb analysed the RT-PCR reads with MiXCR anew, one entry per CDR3 protein. The data hold 3,000 to 4,000 distinct CDR3 sequences, with 70% to 90% observed a single time. Notes on this clonotype: Its target is unknown.

There are 14 residues in the CDR3. Trimming shortened V by 10 bases and J by 3 bases, and 15 bases separated the two germline ends. This sequence joins TRBV12-3 or TRBV12-4 and TRBJ2-2; tentatively, D is TRBD1 (6 bases). Sequences were derived from T cells from blood (PBMCs), unsorted or a sorted subset (not recorded which), sampled before or after yellow fever vaccination (not recorded which). The clonotype originates from a woman younger than 30 who received the yellow fever vaccine. CDR3 bases: TGTGCCACCCGGCAGGGGACATACACCGGGGAGCTGTTTTTT. Translated: CATRQGTYTGELFF.